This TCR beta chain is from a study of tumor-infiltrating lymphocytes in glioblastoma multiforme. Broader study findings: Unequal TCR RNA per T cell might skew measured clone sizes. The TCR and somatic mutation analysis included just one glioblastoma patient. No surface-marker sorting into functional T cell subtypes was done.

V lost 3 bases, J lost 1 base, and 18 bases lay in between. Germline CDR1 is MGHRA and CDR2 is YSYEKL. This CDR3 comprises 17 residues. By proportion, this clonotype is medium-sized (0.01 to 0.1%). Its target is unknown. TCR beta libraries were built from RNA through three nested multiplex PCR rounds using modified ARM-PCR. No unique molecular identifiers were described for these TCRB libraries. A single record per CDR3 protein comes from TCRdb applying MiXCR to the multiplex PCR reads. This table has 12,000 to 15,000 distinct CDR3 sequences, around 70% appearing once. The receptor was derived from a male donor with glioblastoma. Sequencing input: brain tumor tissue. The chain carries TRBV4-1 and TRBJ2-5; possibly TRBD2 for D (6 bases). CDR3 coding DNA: TGCGCCAGCAGCCACCCCGCTGAGGGCGGGATCCAAGAGACCCAGTACTTC. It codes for CASSHPAEGGIQETQYF.